This T cell receptor (beta chain) is from a study of CD8 T cells in Susac syndrome (dated by TCRdb to about 2019). Background on the whole study: The study used repertoire sequencing to test whether antigen drove CD8+ T cell activation and differentiation in Susac syndrome. What the authors observed across the whole study: The number of individuals in the TCR sequencing and HLA analysis was acknowledged as relatively small.

A note on this clonotype: Its cognate antigen has yet to be identified. No much larger clone exists at a distance of one base, and base qualities are not known.

Peripheral blood CD8+ and CD4+ T cells from healthy donors, Susac syndrome patients and multiple sclerosis patients were profiled using high-throughput TCR beta sequencing. The healthy donors served as controls matched for age and sex. CD8+ TEMRA cells were enriched by FACS, while bulk CD8+ and CD4+ T cells were purified by magnetic negative isolation. Blood was drawn into EDTA tubes, processed within 24 hours, and PBMCs were isolated by density gradient centrifugation. PBMCs intended for TCR sequencing were cryopreserved in liquid nitrogen and were subsequently thawed in a 37 degrees C water bath. The sorted or isolated CD4+, CD8+ and CD8+ TEMRA cells reached a purity of at least 90%. RNA was extracted using the RNeasy kit, and about 0.45 to 1 microgram was reverse transcribed with random hexamers. The immunoSEQ multiplex PCR assay, covering 54 Vbeta and 13 Jbeta segments, was used to amplify TCR beta CDR3 regions. PCR amplification bias was corrected by using a synthetic template baseline for primer optimization and computational correction. Per the source publication's procedure: Reads were annotated to V, D and J genes per IMGT and analyzed with immunoSEQ Analyzer, keeping only productive sequences. To calculate clonality, Shannon entropy was normalized by log2 of the number of productive unique sequences and then subtracted from one. Public and private clones were assessed among the 100 most prevalent clones of each patient and control. A clone was defined as Susac-specific if it was absent from the healthy and MS cohorts, from about 1,100 published viral clones and from other ImmuneACCESS disease sequences. The raw public reads went through TCRdb reprocessing: fastp at Q25, MiXCR clone calling, in-frame beta chains kept. Rows matching on CDR3 protein sequence are summarized as one entry with the most common DNA and genes. TCRdb's processing, not the authors', yielded these V and J calls. In all, the sample holds 140,000 to 150,000 distinct CDR3 sequences, and less than 95% of those were seen once. 0.065% to 0.1% of the sample is in the top ten clones.

From the cysteine up to the phenylalanine, the CDR3 has a length of 12 residues. Solely the CDR3 DNA is kept, with 36 bases framed from the first base. CDR1 MNHEY and CDR2 SVGEGT are derived from the germline V gene. The junction shows trimming of 9 bases on V and 6 bases on J, plus 11 bases between the germline ends. Sequenced sample: CD4+ T cells from PBMCs. The TCR comes from a human donor in good health. The chain employs TRBV6-2 or TRBV6-3 and TRBJ2-2; 5 matching bases give a weak D call of TRBD2. The CDR3 reads CASRDSPGELFF. The DNA sequence is as follows: TGTGCCAGTCGGGATAGTCCCGGGGAGCTGTTTTTT.